Listed below are T cell receptor beta chains from one sample, sequenced in a study of CD8+CD57+ T cells in acquired aplastic anemia. TCRdb reprocessed the reads with MiXCR, giving one entry per CDR3 protein. Of approximately 470,000 distinct CDR3 sequences listed, about a third were seen once; the top ten hold 0.82%. Source material: sorted CD4+, CD8+, or CD8+CD57+ T cells (not recorded which) from PBMCs. These receptors were taken from a human donor with aplastic anemia. CDR3s include the opening cysteine and the closing phenylalanine or tryptophan. Each record gives: V gene, D gene, CDR3 length, J gene, clone size, CDR3 protein, CDR3 DNA. The D gene is left open where the match is weak. Expanded clones are given a class, and other clones once, few, many or no size at all.

v_call: TRBV14
d_call: TRBD1
cdr3_length: 20
j_call: TRBJ2-1
clone_size: .
cdr3_aa: CASSEDRDRVPFSSYNEQFF
cdr3_nt: TGTGCCAGCAGCGAAGACCGGGACAGGGTTCCCTTTAGCTCCTACAATGAGCAGTTCTTC

v_call: TRBV20-1
d_call: .
cdr3_length: 16
j_call: TRBJ2-1
clone_size: once
cdr3_aa: CSAGEWGHQLYNEQFF
cdr3_nt: TGCAGTGCTGGGGAATGGGGACATCAACTCTACAATGAGCAGTTCTTC

v_call: TRBV29-1
d_call: .
cdr3_length: 15
j_call: TRBJ2-2
clone_size: many
cdr3_aa: CSVGEEGALTGELFF
cdr3_nt: TGCAGCGTAGGGGAGGAGGGGGCGCTCACCGGGGAGCTGTTTTTT

v_call: TRBV13
d_call: .
cdr3_length: 14
j_call: TRBJ1-2
clone_size: few
cdr3_aa: CASSLPSGRSGYTF
cdr3_nt: TGTGCCAGCAGCTTACCGTCAGGGCGGTCTGGCTACACCTTC

v_call: TRBV5-1
d_call: .
cdr3_length: 16
j_call: TRBJ2-3
clone_size: .
cdr3_aa: CASSPDGGGGPDTQYF
cdr3_nt: TGCGCCAGCAGCCCCGATGGGGGTGGTGGTCCAGATACGCAGTATTTT

v_call: TRBV7-2
d_call: .
cdr3_length: 12
j_call: TRBJ1-2
clone_size: once
cdr3_aa: CASSFSLYGYTF
cdr3_nt: TGTGCCAGCAGCTTCAGCCTTTATGGCTACACCTTC

v_call: TRBV2
d_call: TRBD1
cdr3_length: 14
j_call: TRBJ1-2
clone_size: .
cdr3_aa: CASVSPGQGFGYTF
cdr3_nt: TGTGCCAGCGTTTCCCCGGGACAGGGGTTTGGCTACACCTTC

v_call: TRBV12-3/TRBV12-4
d_call: TRBD2
cdr3_length: 13
j_call: TRBJ2-7
clone_size: many
cdr3_aa: CASSFLSGDEQYF
cdr3_nt: TGTGCCAGCAGTTTCCTTAGCGGGGACGAGCAGTACTTC

v_call: TRBV4-2
d_call: .
cdr3_length: 15
j_call: TRBJ2-1
clone_size: .
cdr3_aa: CASTQGARSYNEQFF
cdr3_nt: TGTGCCAGCACCCAAGGGGCGAGATCCTACAATGAGCAGTTCTTC

v_call: TRBV2
d_call: .
cdr3_length: 15
j_call: TRBJ2-1
clone_size: .
cdr3_aa: CASSQEWGTLNEQFF
cdr3_nt: TGTGCCAGCAGCCAAGAATGGGGGACTCTGAATGAGCAGTTCTTC

v_call: TRBV11-2
d_call: .
cdr3_length: 16
j_call: TRBJ1-1
clone_size: .
cdr3_aa: CASSLSPQGLGTEAFF
cdr3_nt: TGTGCCAGCAGCTTAAGTCCCCAGGGATTGGGCACTGAAGCTTTCTTT

v_call: TRBV6-1
d_call: .
cdr3_length: 16
j_call: TRBJ2-3
clone_size: once
cdr3_aa: CASSEGSGTGTDTQYF
cdr3_nt: TGTGCCAGCAGTGAAGGTAGCGGGACAGGTACAGATACGCAGTATTTT

v_call: TRBV7-9
d_call: .
cdr3_length: 14
j_call: TRBJ2-5
clone_size: few
cdr3_aa: CASSNTGSGETQYF
cdr3_nt: TGTGCCAGCAGCAATACAGGGTCGGGGGAGACCCAGTACTTC

v_call: TRBV11-2
d_call: .
cdr3_length: 17
j_call: TRBJ2-6
clone_size: few
cdr3_aa: CASSYVQGGSGANVLTF
cdr3_nt: TGTGCCAGCAGCTATGTACAGGGAGGCTCTGGGGCCAACGTCCTGACTTTC

v_call: TRBV9
d_call: TRBD2
cdr3_length: 16
j_call: TRBJ2-2
clone_size: few
cdr3_aa: CASSPRNGGGFGELFF
cdr3_nt: TGTGCCAGCAGCCCCCGGAATGGCGGGGGTTTCGGGGAGCTGTTTTTT

v_call: TRBV20-1
d_call: .
cdr3_length: 13
j_call: TRBJ2-7
clone_size: .
cdr3_aa: CSARELEGYEQYF
cdr3_nt: TGCAGTGCTAGAGAGCTGGAGGGCTACGAGCAGTACTTC

v_call: TRBV7-6
d_call: TRBD2
cdr3_length: 15
j_call: TRBJ2-1
clone_size: .
cdr3_aa: CASSRSGASCNEQFF
cdr3_nt: TGTGCCAGCAGCAGAAGCGGGGCCTCCTGCAATGAGCAGTTCTTC

v_call: TRBV6-5
d_call: .
cdr3_length: 14
j_call: TRBJ2-7
clone_size: many
cdr3_aa: CASSYSTGTYEQYF
cdr3_nt: TGTGCCAGCAGTTACTCCACAGGTACCTACGAGCAGTACTTC

v_call: TRBV10-1
d_call: .
cdr3_length: 18
j_call: TRBJ1-6
clone_size: many
cdr3_aa: CASSEEWWGRVRNSPLHF
cdr3_nt: TGCGCCAGCAGTGAAGAGTGGTGGGGCAGGGTTCGTAATTCACCCCTCCACTTT

v_call: TRBV6-5
d_call: .
cdr3_length: 15
j_call: TRBJ2-7
clone_size: .
cdr3_aa: CASSSPGGPAYEQYF
cdr3_nt: TGTGCCAGCAGTTCCCCCGGGGGGCCTGCCTACGAGCAGTACTTC

v_call: TRBV4-1
d_call: .
cdr3_length: 15
j_call: TRBJ1-3
clone_size: .
cdr3_aa: CASSQLREPGNTIYF
cdr3_nt: TGCGCCAGCAGCCAATTGCGGGAGCCTGGAAACACCATATATTTT

v_call: TRBV2
d_call: .
cdr3_length: 13
j_call: TRBJ1-1
clone_size: .
cdr3_aa: CASSIGGTSEAFF
cdr3_nt: TGTGCCAGCAGCATTGGGGGCACCTCTGAAGCTTTCTTT

v_call: TRBV9
d_call: TRBD1
cdr3_length: 16
j_call: TRBJ1-3
clone_size: .
cdr3_aa: CASSAKPTGLRNTIYF
cdr3_nt: TGTGCCAGCAGCGCCAAACCGACAGGGTTAAGAAACACCATATATTTT

v_call: TRBV20-1
d_call: TRBD1
cdr3_length: 14
j_call: TRBJ1-5
clone_size: few
cdr3_aa: CSAYLGQGGQPQHF
cdr3_nt: TGCAGTGCTTATCTGGGACAGGGGGGTCAGCCCCAGCATTTT